This passage covers 15 T cell receptor beta chains from one sample sequenced in a study of OX40 agonist ivuxolimab in advanced cancers. This table comes from immunoSEQ multiplex PCR, and its TCRdb copy is limited to in-frame clones, with some not included. The data show about 45,000 clones, about 79% seen once. The input for sequencing was CD4+ or CD8+ T cells sorted from blood, taken in a trial of the OX40 agonist ivuxolimab. Receptors were obtained from an adult with an advanced solid tumor such as melanoma, head and neck, liver or kidney cancer.

The chain carries TRBV5-6 and TRBJ1-3, with 8 bases matching TRBD1. Germline CDR1 reads SGHDT; CDR2 reads YYEEEE. The length of the CDR3 is 15 residues. V shed 2 bases, J shed 2 bases, and the junction held 3 bases outside the gene matches. DNA for the CDR3: TGTGCCAGCAGCTTTCAGGGGGCGCCTGGAAACACCATATATTTT. Translating it yields CASSFQGAPGNTIYF.

The V call is TRBV18, the J call TRBJ1-1; tentative D call: TRBD1 (5 bases). The germline V gene encodes CDR1 KGHSH and CDR2 LQKENI. V lost 3 bases and J lost 1, with 15 bases in between. This CDR3 has 16 amino acids. CDR3 region: CASSPSGGDSNTEAFF. The CDR3 DNA is TGTGCCAGCTCACCCTCTGGGGGGGATTCGAACACTGAAGCTTTCTTT.

This chain links TRBV6-5 with TRBJ1-1; D is uncertain. Germline V gene lookup returns CDR1 MNHEY and CDR2 SVGAGI. Trimming shortened V by 5 bases and J by 4 bases, and 8 bases separated the two germline ends. CDR3 length equals 12 residues. CDR3 loop: CASSDIFTEAFF. The CDR3 DNA follows: TGTGCCAGCAGTGACATCTTCACTGAAGCTTTCTTT.

V gene TRBV18 combines with J gene TRBJ2-3; no clear D gene. V was trimmed by 0 bases and J by 5 bases, leaving 6 bases between them. Germline assignment: CDR1 KGHSH and CDR2 LQKENI. The CDR3 length is 13 residues. This CDR3 is CASSPPPGDTQYF. In DNA, the CDR3 is TGTGCCAGCTCACCACCCCCGGGAGATACGCAGTATTTT.

The count of this clone is one. The CDR3 coding sequence is TGTGCCAGCAGCAAAGCGATAGCAGGGGGCAACTATGGCTACACCTTC. This codes for CASSKAIAGGNYGYTF. V usage is TRBV21-1 and J usage is TRBJ1-2; the table's TRBD1 call for D was not verified on the DNA. TRBV21-1 represents a pseudogene. This CDR3 has 16 amino acids.

The V and J genes are TRBV6-6 and TRBJ1-2; D is unresolved. The CDR3 spans 12 residues. Trimming removed 6 bases from V and 7 bases from J, with 12 bases in between. Germline loops: CDR1 MNHNY, CDR2 SVGAGI (reference sequence). The DNA for the CDR3 is TGTGCCAGCAGAACCCGGGATGGTGGCTACACCTTC. It is translated as CASRTRDGGYTF.

The chain employs TRBV10-3 and TRBJ2-7; 7 bases match TRBD2. This CDR3 contains 11 residues. V shed 8 bases and J 3 bases; nucleotides not matched to a gene: 1. Germline CDR1 is ENHRY and CDR2 is SYGVKD. The CDR3 nucleotides read TGTGCCATCCGGGAGGACTACGAGCAGTACTTC. Amino acid sequence: CAIREDYEQYF.

The chain uses TRBV7-9 and TRBJ1-5, with 10 positions matching TRBD1. CDR1 and CDR2 from the germline V gene are SEHNR and FQNEAQ (reference sequence). The CDR3 contains 15 residues. V gave up 3 bases and J gave up 3 bases; unmatched junction bases: 2. CDR3: CASSLGQGNNQPQHF. The CDR3 nucleotides are TGTGCCAGCAGCTTGGGACAGGGGAACAATCAGCCCCAGCATTTT.

The chain is built from TRBV11-3 and TRBJ1-6; unclear D gene. With 5 bases removed from V and 6 bases from J, the gap between germline ends came to 5 bases. The CDR3 consists of 12 residues. Germline CDR1 and CDR2: SGHNT and YENEEA. The CDR3 region is CASSASNSPLHF. As DNA, the CDR3 is TGTGCCAGCAGCGCAAGTAATTCACCCCTCCACTTT. Variable domain in full (rest from reference TRBV11-3 and TRBJ1-6): EAGVVQSPRYKIIEKKQPVAFWCNPISGHNTLYWYLQNLGQGPELLIRYENEEAVDDSQLPKDRFSAERLKGVDSTLKIQPAELGDSAVYLCASSASNSPLHFGNGTRLTVT.

The gene calls are TRBV15 and TRBJ1-2; D is perhaps TRBD1 (5 bases). Germline values: CDR1 LNHNV, CDR2 YYDKDF (reference sequence). The CDR3 runs to 14 residues. With 1 base removed from V and 8 bases from J, the gap between germline ends came to 14 bases. The CDR3 bases are TGTGCCACCAGCAGAGCACCAGGGATGGGCGGCTACACCTTC. Protein product: CATSRAPGMGGYTF.

Only one count was recorded for this clone. The V gene is TRBV5-1, the J gene TRBJ2-7; 10 positions agree with TRBD2. The length of the CDR3 is 15 residues. J lost 2 bases, V lost 3 bases, and 5 bases had no gene match. CDR1 is SGHRS, CDR2 YFSETQ, per germline. The CDR3 region has the DNA TGCGCCAGCAGCTCAGAAGCGGGGGGGCCCTACGAGCAGTACTTC. It translates to CASSSEAGGPYEQYF.

This chain joins TRBV7-2 and TRBJ1-2, with 10 bases lining up with TRBD1. V lost 3 bases to trimming and J lost 8 bases; unmatched junction nucleotides: 6. From germline, CDR1 is SGHTA and CDR2 FQGNSA. There are 14 residues in the CDR3. The CDR3 loop reads CASSFSGTGEGYTF. The CDR3 DNA follows: TGTGCCAGCAGCTTTTCCGGGACAGGGGAAGGCTACACCTTC.

CDR3 region: CSVLAIDTAVGTQYF. The CDR3, as DNA: TGCAGCGTTTTGGCTATAGACACGGCGGTCGGGACCCAGTACTTC. The chain links TRBV29-1 to TRBJ2-5; D is ambiguous. Germline CDR1 and CDR2: SQVTM and ANQGSEA. This CDR3 is 15 amino acids long. V was pared by 5 bases and J by 7 bases, with 23 bases between.

This clone has only one observation. J is TRBJ2-2 and V is TRBV7-6, with a possible D match to TRBD2 (6 bases). This CDR3 is built from 17 residues. Trimming pared 3 bases from V and 3 bases from J, leaving 17 bases between. CDR1 SGHVS and CDR2 FNYEAQ come from the germline V gene. Here the CDR3 DNA reads TGTGCCAGCAGCTTTCACCGGGGGTTAGAGTACACCGGGGAGCTGTTTTTT. Its translation: CASSFHRGLEYTGELFF.

This clone was picked up a small number of times. This chain uses TRBV10-3 with TRBJ2-7; no reliable D call. CDR1 is ENHRY and CDR2 is SYGVKD in the germline V gene. The CDR3 spans 12 residues. V was clipped by 2 bases and J by 3 bases, with 5 bases between them. CDR3: CAISEHGYEQYF. The CDR3 coding sequence is TGTGCCATCAGTGAGCACGGCTACGAGCAGTACTTC.